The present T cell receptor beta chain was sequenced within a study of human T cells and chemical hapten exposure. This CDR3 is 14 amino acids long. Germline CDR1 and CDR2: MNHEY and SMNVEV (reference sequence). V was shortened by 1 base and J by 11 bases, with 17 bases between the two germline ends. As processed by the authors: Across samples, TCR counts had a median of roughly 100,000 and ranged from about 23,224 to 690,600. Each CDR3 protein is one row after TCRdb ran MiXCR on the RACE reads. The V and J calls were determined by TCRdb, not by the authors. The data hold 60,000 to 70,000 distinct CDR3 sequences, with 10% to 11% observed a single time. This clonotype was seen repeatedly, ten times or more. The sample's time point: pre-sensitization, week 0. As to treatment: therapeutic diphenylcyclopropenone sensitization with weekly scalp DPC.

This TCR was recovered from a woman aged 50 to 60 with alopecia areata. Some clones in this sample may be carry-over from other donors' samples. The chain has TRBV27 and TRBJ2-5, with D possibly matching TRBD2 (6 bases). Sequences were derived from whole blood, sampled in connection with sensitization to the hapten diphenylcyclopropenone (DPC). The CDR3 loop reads CASSLFSHAGRQYF. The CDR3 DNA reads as TGTGCCAGCAGTTTATTCTCCCACGCGGGACGGCAGTACTTC.